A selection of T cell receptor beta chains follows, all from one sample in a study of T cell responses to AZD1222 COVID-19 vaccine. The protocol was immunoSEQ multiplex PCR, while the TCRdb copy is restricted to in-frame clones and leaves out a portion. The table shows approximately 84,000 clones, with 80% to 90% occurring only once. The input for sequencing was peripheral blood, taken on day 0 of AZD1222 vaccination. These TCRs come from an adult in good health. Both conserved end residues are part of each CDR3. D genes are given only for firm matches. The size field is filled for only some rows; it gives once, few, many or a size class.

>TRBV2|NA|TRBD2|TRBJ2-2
CASRTSGNTGELFF
TGTGCCAGCAGGACTAGCGGGAACACCGGGGAGCTGTTTTTT
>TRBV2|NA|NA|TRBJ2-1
CASSQTDYNEQFF
TGTGCCAGCAGTCAAACGGACTACAATGAGCAGTTCTTC
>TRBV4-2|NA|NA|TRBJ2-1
CASSQGSASGQSSYNEQFF
TGTGCCAGCAGCCAAGGATCGGCTAGCGGACAGAGCTCCTACAATGAGCAGTTCTTC
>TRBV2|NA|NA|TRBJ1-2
CASKFHDGYTF
TGTGCCAGCAAATTTCACGATGGCTACACCTTC
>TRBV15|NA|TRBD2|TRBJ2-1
CATSRDFLPSGNEQFF
TGTGCCACCAGCAGAGATTTTCTTCCTAGCGGCAATGAGCAGTTCTTC
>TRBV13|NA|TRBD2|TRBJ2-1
CASSTGTSGRVYNEQFF
TGTGCCAGCAGCACTGGGACTAGCGGGAGAGTTTACAATGAGCAGTTCTTC
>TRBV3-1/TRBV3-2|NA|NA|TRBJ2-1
CASSQVQGYNEQFF
TGTGCCAGCAGCCAAGTTCAGGGGTACAATGAGCAGTTCTTC
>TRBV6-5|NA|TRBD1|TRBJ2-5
CASRPGQNQETQYF
TGTGCCAGCAGGCCGGGACAGAACCAAGAGACCCAGTACTTC
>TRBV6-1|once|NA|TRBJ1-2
CASSEEGLDGYTF
TGTGCCAGCAGTGAAGAGGGTCTGGATGGCTACACCTTC
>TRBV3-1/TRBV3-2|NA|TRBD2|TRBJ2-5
CASSQDIGRETVQETQYF
TGTGCCAGCAGCCAAGATATTGGGCGGGAGACCGTACAAGAGACCCAGTACTTC
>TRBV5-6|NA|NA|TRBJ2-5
CASSLGLGRETQYF
TGTGCCAGCAGCTTGGGTCTGGGTCGGGAGACCCAGTACTTC
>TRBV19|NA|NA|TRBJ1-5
CASSIKLRSLLQPQHF
TGTGCCAGTAGTATCAAATTGAGGTCTTTATTACAGCCCCAGCATTTT
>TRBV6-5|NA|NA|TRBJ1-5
CASSRNSNQPQHF
TGTGCCAGCAGCCGAAATAGCAATCAGCCCCAGCATTTT
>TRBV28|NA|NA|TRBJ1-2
CASSSQGDGYTF
TGTGCCAGCAGTTCCCAGGGCGATGGCTACACCTTC
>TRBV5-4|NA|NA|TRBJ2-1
CASSLVQGDEQFF
TGTGCCAGCAGCCTTGTGCAGGGTGATGAGCAGTTCTTC
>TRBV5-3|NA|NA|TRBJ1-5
CARSLGPGPRSNQPQHF
TGTGCCAGAAGCTTGGGTCCGGGGCCCAGGAGCAATCAGCCCCAGCATTTT
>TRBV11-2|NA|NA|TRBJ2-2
CASSLSLATGELFF
TGTGCCAGCAGCTTATCATTAGCGACGGGGGAGCTGTTTTTT
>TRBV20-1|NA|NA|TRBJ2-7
CSGEDSDEQYF
TGCAGTGGCGAAGATAGCGACGAGCAGTACTTC
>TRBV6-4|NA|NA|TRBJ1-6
CASSAGQHNSPLHF
TGTGCCAGCAGTGCCGGACAGCATAATTCACCCCTCCACTTT
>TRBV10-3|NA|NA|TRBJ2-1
CAISEVDANEQFF
TGTGCCATCAGTGAAGTAGATGCCAATGAGCAGTTCTTC
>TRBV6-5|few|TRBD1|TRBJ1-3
CASSPPGGSGNTIYF
TGTGCCAGCAGTCCGCCAGGGGGCTCTGGAAACACCATATATTTT
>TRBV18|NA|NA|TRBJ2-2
CASSPALGGNTGELFF
TGTGCCAGCTCACCCGCCCTAGGGGGGAACACCGGGGAGCTGTTTTTT
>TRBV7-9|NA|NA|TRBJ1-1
CASSLIGGANTEAFF
TGTGCCAGCAGCTTAATCGGAGGGGCGAACACTGAAGCTTTCTTT
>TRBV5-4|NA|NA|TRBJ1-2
CASRNSRDYGYTF
TGTGCCAGCCGTAACAGCCGCGACTATGGCTACACCTTC
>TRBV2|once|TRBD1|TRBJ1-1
CASRVTGQEEAFF
TGTGCCAGCAGGGTGACAGGGCAGGAAGAAGCTTTCTTT
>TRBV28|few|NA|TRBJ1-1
CASSFHMGPKAFF
TGTGCCAGCAGTTTTCATATGGGCCCCAAGGCTTTCTTT
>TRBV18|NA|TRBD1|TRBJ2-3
CASSPSVTGGTDTQYF
TGTGCCAGCTCCCCTTCAGTGACAGGGGGCACAGATACGCAGTATTTT